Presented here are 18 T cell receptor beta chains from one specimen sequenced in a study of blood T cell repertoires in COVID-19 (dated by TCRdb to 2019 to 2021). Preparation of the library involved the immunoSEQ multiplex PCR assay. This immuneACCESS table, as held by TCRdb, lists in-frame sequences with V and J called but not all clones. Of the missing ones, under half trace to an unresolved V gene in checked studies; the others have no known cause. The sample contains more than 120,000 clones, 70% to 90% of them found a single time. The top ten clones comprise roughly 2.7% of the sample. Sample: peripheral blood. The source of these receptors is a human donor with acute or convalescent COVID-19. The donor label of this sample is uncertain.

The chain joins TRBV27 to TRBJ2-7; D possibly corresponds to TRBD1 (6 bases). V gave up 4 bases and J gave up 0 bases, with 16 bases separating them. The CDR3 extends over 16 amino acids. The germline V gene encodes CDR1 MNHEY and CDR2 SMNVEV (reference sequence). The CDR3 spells CASSSTTGALSYEQYV. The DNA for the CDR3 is TGTGCCAGCAGTTCAACGACAGGAGCCCTCTCCTACGAGCAGTACGTC.

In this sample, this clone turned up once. The CDR3 reads CASSGTGNYGYTF. In DNA, the CDR3 is TGTGCCAGTAGTGGGACAGGCAACTATGGCTACACCTTC. The chain employs TRBV19 and TRBJ1-2, with 8 bases identical to TRBD1. V was clipped by 5 bases and J by 2 bases; unmatched bases: 1. Germline V gives CDR1 LNHDA, CDR2 SQIVND (reference sequence). The CDR3 consists of 13 residues.

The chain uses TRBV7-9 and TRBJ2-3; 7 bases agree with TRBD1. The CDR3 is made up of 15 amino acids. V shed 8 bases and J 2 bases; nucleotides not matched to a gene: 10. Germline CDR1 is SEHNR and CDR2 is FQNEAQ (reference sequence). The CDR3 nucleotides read TGTGCCAGCCCGACAGGGCCTGACCTCACAGATACGCAGTATTTT. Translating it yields CASPTGPDLTDTQYF.

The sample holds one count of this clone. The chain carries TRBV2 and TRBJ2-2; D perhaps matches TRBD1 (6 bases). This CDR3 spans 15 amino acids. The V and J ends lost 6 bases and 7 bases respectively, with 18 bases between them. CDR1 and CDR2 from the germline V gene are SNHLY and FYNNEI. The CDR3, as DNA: TGTGCCAGCAGCAAATACAGGGCAGGAAACGGGGAGCTGTTTTTT. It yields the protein CASSKYRAGNGELFF.

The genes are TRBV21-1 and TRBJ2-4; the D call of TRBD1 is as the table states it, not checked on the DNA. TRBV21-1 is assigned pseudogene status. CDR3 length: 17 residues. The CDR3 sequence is CASSKAGPGKVKNIQYF. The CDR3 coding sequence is TGTGCCAGCAGCAAAGCGGGGCCAGGTAAAGTCAAAAACATTCAGTACTTC.

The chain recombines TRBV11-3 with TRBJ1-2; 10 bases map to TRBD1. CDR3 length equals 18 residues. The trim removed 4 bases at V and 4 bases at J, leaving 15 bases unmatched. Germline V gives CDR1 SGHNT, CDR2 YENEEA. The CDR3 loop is CASSSKRKAGTGVYGYTF. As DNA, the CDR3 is TGTGCCAGCAGCTCAAAACGAAAAGCCGGGACAGGGGTCTATGGCTACACCTTC. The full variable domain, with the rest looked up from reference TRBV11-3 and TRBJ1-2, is EAGVVQSPRYKIIEKKQPVAFWCNPISGHNTLYWYLQNLGQGPELLIRYENEEAVDDSQLPKDRFSAERLKGVDSTLKIQPAELGDSAVYLCASSSKRKAGTGVYGYTFGSGTRLTVV.

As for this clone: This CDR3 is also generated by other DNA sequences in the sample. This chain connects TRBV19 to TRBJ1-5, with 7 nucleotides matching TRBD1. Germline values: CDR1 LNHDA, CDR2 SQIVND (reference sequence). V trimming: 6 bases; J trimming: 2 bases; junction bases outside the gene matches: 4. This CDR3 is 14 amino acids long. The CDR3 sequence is CASSYQGGNQPQHF. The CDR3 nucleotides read TGTGCCAGTAGCTACCAGGGGGGCAATCAGCCCCAGCATTTT.

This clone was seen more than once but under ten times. CDR3 bases: TGCGCCAGCAGCCAAGGACAGGGTTTGGTCACTGAAGCTTTCTTT. Translation: CASSQGQGLVTEAFF. The V call is TRBV4-3, the J call TRBJ1-1; 7 nucleotides line up with TRBD1. Germline trimming cut 1 base from V and 4 bases from J; bases unmatched to any gene: 6. Germline-derived CDR1 and CDR2 are LGHNA and YSLEER. CDR3 length: 15 residues.

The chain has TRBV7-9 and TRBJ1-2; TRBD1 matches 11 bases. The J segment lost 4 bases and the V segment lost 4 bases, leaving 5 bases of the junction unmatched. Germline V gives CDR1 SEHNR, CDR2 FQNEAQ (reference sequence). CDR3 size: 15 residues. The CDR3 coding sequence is TGTGCCAGCAGCTCGCCGGGACAGGGGGTCTATGGCTACACCTTC. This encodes CASSSPGQGVYGYTF.

In nucleotides, the CDR3 is TGTGCCAGCAGCACCCGGACTAGCGGGAACAATGAGCAGTTCTTC. Protein sequence: CASSTRTSGNNEQFF. This chain uses TRBV11-3 with TRBJ2-1, with 12 bases identical to TRBD2. Trimming at V came to 5 bases and at J to 5 bases, leaving 4 bases not matched to a gene. Germline V lookup: CDR1 SGHNT, CDR2 YENEEA. The CDR3 has 15 residues.

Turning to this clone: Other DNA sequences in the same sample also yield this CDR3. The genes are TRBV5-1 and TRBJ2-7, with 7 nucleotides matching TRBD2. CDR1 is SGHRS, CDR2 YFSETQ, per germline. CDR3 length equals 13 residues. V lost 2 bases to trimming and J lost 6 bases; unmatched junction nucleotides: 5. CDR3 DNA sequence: TGCGCCAGCAGCTTAAGTCCGGGGGGCGAGCAGTACGTC. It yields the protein CASSLSPGGEQYV.

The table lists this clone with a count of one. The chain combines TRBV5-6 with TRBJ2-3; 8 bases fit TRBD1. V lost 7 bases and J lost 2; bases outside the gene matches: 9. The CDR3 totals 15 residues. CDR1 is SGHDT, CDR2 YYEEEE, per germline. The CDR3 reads CASGTQGADTDTQYF. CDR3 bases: TGTGCCAGCGGAACCCAGGGGGCAGACACAGATACGCAGTATTTT.

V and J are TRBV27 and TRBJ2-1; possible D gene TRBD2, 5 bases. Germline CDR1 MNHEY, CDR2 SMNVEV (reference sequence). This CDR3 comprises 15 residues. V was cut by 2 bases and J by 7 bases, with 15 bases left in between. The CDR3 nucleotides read TGTGCCAGCAGTTTAGGACTTAATTGGGGTAATGAGCAGTTCTTC. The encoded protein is CASSLGLNWGNEQFF.

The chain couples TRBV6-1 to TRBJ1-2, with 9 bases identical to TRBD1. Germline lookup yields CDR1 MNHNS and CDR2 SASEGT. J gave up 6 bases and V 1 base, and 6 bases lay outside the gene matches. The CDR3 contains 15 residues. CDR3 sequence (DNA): TGTGCCAGCAGTGAAGGGAGGGGACAGGGTCATGGCTACACCTTC. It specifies CASSEGRGQGHGYTF.

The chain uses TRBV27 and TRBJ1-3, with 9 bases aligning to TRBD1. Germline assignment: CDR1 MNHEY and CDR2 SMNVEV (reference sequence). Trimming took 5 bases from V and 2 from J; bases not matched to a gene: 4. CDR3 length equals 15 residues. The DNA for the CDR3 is TGTGCCAGCAGTAAAACAGGGGGCACTGGAAACACCATATATTTT. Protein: CASSKTGGTGNTIYF.

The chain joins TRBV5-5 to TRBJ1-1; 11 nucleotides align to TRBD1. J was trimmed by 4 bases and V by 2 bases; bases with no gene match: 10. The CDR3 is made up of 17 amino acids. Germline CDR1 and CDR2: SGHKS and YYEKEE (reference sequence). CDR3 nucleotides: TGTGCCAGCAGCTTTTGGAGGACAGGGGGCTTGGGCACTGAAGCTTTCTTT. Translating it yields CASSFWRTGGLGTEAFF.

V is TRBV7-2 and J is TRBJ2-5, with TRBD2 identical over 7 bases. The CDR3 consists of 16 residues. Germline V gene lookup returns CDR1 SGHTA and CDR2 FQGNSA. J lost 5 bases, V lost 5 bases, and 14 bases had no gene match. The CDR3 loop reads CASSPPGGRGVETQYF. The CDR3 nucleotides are TGTGCCAGCAGCCCACCGGGCGGGAGAGGGGTGGAGACCCAGTACTTC. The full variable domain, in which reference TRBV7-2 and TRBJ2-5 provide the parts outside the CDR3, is GAGVSQSPSNKVTEKGKDVELRCDPISGHTALYWYRQSLGQGLEFLIYFQGNSAPDKSGLPSDRFSAERTGGSVSTLTIQRTQQEDSAVYLCASSPPGGRGVETQYFGPGTRLLVL.

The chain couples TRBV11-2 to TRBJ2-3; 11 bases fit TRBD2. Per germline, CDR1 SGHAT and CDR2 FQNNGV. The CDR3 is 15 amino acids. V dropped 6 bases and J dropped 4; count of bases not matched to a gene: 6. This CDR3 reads CASRFSGRAPDTQYF. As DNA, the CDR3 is TGTGCCAGCAGATTTAGCGGGAGGGCCCCAGATACGCAGTATTTT.